This T cell receptor beta chain is drawn from a study of cytomegalovirus exposure and HLA in healthy donors. A multiplex PCR was run with 60 Vbeta primers and 13 Jbeta primers. TCRdb keeps only in-frame clones here, not all; method: immunoSEQ multiplex PCR. The sample includes around 100,000 clones, roughly 68% seen only once; the top ten take 2.2%. Note on this clone: The target antigen is unknown.

Findings and limits, study-wide: Cytomegalovirus association was listed for around 180 TCR beta chains. An analysis that came later showed most CMV-associated TCR beta chains appearing HLA-restricted. A later analysis associated 16,951 TCR beta sequences with HLA alleles at a 0.05 false discovery rate.

The ends lost 4 bases at V and 4 bases at J; junction bases unmatched: 8. Germline CDR1 reads SEHNR; CDR2 reads FQNEAQ (reference sequence). The CDR3 totals 16 residues. The TCR sequence derives from a woman aged 25 to 39 in good health and CMV-seronegative. The chain is built from TRBV7-9 and TRBJ1-2; TRBD1 matches at 11 bases. Source material: PBMCs. The CDR3 reads CASSYLSGQGGYGYTF. The CDR3 region has the DNA TGTGCCAGCAGCTATTTATCGGGACAGGGGGGCTATGGCTACACCTTC.